This T cell receptor (beta chain) was identified in a study of T cell repertoires in cytomegalovirus infection. On the study more broadly: Both a matching HLA type and CMV infection were indicated by public TCR beta signatures. Study results and caveats: Cumulated frequencies of public TCR beta families served to identify carriers of CMV plus the relevant HLA. HLA-C-restricted CMV-specific TCR beta clonotypes prevailed in the ex vivo response.

TCRdb reanalysed the reads using MiXCR and keeps one entry per CDR3 protein. The sample has some 940,000 distinct CDR3 sequences; roughly 31% are singletons. After removal of 6 bases from V and 12 bases from J, the junction contained 7 bases not matched to a gene. Germline V gives CDR1 SGHVT, CDR2 SQSDAQ. There are 12 residues in the CDR3. Comments on this clonotype: Its antigen is as yet unknown.

This TCR was sampled from a human donor in good health (CMV status not recorded). Some clones in this sample may be carry-over from other donors' samples. The rearrangement uses TRBV7-4 and TRBJ1-4; 7 positions agree with TRBD1. Sequencing used cultured CD8+ T cells from PBMCs, obtained from culture after CMV antigen stimulation. The CDR3 sequence: CASRSSQGELFF. The CDR3 DNA follows: TGTGCCAGCAGGTCATCCCAGGGGGAACTGTTTTTT.